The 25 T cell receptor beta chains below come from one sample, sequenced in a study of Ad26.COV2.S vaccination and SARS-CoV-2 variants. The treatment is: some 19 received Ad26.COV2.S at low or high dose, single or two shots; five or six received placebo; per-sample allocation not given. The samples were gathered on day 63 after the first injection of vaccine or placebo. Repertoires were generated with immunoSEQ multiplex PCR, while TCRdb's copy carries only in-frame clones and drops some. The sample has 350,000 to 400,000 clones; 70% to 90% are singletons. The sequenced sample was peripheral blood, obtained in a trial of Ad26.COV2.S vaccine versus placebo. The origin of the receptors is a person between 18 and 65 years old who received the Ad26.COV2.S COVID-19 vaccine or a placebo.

The CDR3 nucleotides read TGTGCCAGCAGTGAATACTTCATCGGGGGCGCGAACACTGAAGCTTTCTTT. Encoded protein: CASSEYFIGGANTEAFF. The chain employs TRBV25-1 and TRBJ1-1; possible D gene TRBD1, 6 bases. Germline CDR1 is MGHDK and CDR2 is SYGVNS. V was pared by 0 bases and J by 1 base, with 15 bases between. This CDR3 has 17 amino acids. Full variable domain (rest looked up from reference TRBV25-1 and TRBJ1-1): EADIYQTPRYLVIGTGKKITLECSQTMGHDKMYWYQQDPGMELHLIHYSYGVNSTEKGDLSSESTVSRIRTEHFPLTLESARPSHTSQYLCASSEYFIGGANTEAFFGQGTRLTVV.

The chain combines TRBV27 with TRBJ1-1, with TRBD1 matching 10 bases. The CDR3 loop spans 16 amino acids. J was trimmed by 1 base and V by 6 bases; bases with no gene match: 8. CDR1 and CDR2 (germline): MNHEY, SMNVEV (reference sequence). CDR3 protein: CASRRDRGLKNTEAFF. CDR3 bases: TGTGCCAGCAGGAGGGACAGGGGATTGAAGAACACTGAAGCTTTCTTT.

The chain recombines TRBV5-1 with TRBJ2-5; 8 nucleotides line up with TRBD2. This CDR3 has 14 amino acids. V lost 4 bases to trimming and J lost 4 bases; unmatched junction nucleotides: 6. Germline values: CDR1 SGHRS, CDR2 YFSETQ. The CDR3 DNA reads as TGCGCCAGCAGCGGGGGACTAGAAGGAGAGACCCAGTACTTC. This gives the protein CASSGGLEGETQYF.

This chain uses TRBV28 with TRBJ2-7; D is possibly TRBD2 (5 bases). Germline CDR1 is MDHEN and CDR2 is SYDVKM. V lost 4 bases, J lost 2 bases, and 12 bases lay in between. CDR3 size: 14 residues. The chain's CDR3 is CASSSGSRTYEQYF. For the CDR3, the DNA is TGTGCCAGCAGTTCGGGGAGCAGAACCTACGAGCAGTACTTC.

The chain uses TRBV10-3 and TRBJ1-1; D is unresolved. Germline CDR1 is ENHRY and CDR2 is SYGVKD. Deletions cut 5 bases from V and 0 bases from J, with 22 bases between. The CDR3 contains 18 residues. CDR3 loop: CAISPVRLQAVMNTEAFF. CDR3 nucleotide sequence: TGTGCCATCAGTCCCGTTCGGTTGCAGGCCGTCATGAACACTGAAGCTTTCTTT.

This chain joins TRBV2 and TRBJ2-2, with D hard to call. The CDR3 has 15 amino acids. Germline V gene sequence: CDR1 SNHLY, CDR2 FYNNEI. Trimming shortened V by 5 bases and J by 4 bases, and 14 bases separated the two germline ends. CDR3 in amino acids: CASSSTTSFTGELFF. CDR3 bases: TGTGCCAGCAGTTCAACTACAAGTTTCACCGGGGAGCTGTTTTTT. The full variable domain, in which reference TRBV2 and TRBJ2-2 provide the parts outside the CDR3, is EPEVTQTPSHQVTQMGQEVILRCVPISNHLYFYWYRQILGQKVEFLVSFYNNEISEKSEIFDDQFSVERPDGSNFTLKIRSTKLEDSAMYFCASSSTTSFTGELFFGEGSRLTVL.

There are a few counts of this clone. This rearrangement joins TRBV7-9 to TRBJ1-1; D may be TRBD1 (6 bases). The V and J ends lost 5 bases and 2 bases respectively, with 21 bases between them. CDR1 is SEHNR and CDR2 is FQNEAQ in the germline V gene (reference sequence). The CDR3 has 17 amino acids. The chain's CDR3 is CASSRIEKTDRNTEAFF. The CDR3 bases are TGTGCCAGCAGCCGCATCGAAAAGACGGACAGAAACACTGAAGCTTTCTTT.

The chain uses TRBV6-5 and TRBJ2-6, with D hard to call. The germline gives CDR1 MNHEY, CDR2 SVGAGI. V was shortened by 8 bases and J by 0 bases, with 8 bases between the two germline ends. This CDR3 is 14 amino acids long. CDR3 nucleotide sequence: TGTGCCAGCCTTTCCCTCTCTGGGGCCAACGTCCTGACTTTC. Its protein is CASLSLSGANVLTF.

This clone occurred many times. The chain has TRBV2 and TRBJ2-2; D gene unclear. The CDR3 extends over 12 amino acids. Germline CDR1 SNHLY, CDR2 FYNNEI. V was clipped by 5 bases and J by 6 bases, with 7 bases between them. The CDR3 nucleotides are TGTGCCAGCAGTCCTTCCGCCGGGGAGCTGTTTTTT. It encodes CASSPSAGELFF.

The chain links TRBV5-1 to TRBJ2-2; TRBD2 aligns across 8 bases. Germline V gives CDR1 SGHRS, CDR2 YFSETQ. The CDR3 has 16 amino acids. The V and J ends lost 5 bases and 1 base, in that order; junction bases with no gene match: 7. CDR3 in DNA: TGCGCCAGCAGAACGAAGCGGGGGTGGAACACCGGGGAGCTGTTTTTT. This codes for CASRTKRGWNTGELFF. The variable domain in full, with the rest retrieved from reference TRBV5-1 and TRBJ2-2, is KAGVTQTPRYLIKTRGQQVTLSCSPISGHRSVSWYQQTPGQGLQFLFEYFSETQRNKGNFPGRFSGRQFSNSRSEMNVSTLELGDSALYLCASRTKRGWNTGELFFGEGSRLTVL.

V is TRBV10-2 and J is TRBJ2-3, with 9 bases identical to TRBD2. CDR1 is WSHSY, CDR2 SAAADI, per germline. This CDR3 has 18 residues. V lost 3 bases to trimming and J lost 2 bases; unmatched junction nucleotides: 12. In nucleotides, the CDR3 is TGCGCCAGCAGTGACCCCATCGGGGCGGGGGGGCCCACAGATACGCAGTATTTT. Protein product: CASSDPIGAGGPTDTQYF.

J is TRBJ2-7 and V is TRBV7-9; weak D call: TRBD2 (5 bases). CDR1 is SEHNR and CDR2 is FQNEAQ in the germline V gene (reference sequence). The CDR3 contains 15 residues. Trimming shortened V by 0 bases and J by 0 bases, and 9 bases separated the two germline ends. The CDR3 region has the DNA TGTGCCAGCAGCTTAGCCCGGGGTGTCTCCTACGAGCAGTACTTC. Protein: CASSLARGVSYEQYF.

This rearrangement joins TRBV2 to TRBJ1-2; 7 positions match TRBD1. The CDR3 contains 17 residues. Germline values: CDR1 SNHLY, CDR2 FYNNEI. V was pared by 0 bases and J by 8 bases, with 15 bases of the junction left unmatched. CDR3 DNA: TGTGCCAGCAGTGAAGCAGGTGTAGGGGGCAGTAGCAGGGGCTACACCTTC. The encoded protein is CASSEAGVGGSSRGYTF.

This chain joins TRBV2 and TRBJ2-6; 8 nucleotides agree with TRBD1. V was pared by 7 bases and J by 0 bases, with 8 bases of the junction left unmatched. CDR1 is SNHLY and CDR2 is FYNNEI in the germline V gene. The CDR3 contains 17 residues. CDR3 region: CASTRTGSSSGANVLTF. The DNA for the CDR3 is TGTGCCAGCACAAGGACAGGGAGCAGCTCTGGGGCCAACGTCCTGACTTTC.

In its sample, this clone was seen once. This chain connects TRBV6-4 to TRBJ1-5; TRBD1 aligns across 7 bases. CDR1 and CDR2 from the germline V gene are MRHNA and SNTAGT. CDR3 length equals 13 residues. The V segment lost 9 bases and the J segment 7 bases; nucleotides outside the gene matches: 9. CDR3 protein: CARILTGVQPQHF. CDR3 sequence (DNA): TGTGCCAGGATACTAACAGGGGTACAGCCCCAGCATTTT.

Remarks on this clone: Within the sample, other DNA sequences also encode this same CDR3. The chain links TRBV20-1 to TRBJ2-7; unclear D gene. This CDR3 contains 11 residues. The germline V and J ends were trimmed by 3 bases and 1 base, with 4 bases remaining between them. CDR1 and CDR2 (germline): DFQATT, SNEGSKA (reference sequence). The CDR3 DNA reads TGCAGTGCTAGGGAGTCCTACGAGCAGTACTTC. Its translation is CSARESYEQYF.

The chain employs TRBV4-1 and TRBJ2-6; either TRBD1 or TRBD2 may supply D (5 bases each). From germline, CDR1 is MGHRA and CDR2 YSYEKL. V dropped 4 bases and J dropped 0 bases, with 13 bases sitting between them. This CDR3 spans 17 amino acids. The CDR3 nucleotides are TGCGCCAGCAGCCCGGGACGGGTAGTCTCTGGGGCCAACGTCCTGACTTTC. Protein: CASSPGRVVSGANVLTF.

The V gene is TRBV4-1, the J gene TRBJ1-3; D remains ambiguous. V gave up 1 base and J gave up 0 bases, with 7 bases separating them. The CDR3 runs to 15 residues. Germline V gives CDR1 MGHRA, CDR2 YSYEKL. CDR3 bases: TGCGCCAGCAGCCAAGCCGGGTACTCTGGAAACACCATATATTTT. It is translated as CASSQAGYSGNTIYF.

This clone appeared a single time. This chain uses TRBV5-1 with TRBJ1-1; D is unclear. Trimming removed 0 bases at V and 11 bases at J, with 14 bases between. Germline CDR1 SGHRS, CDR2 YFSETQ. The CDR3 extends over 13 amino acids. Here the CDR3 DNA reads TGCGCCAGCAGCTTGGGGTCAGTAAAAGGGGCTTTCTTT. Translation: CASSLGSVKGAFF.

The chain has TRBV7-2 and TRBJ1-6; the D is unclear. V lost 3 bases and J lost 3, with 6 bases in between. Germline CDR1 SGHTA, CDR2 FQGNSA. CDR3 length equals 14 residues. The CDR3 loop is CASSFPLYNSPLHF. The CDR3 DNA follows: TGTGCCAGCAGCTTTCCCCTCTATAATTCACCCCTCCACTTT. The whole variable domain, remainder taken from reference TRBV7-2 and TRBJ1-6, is GAGVSQSPSNKVTEKGKDVELRCDPISGHTALYWYRQSLGQGLEFLIYFQGNSAPDKSGLPSDRFSAERTGGSVSTLTIQRTQQEDSAVYLCASSFPLYNSPLHFGNGTRLTVT.

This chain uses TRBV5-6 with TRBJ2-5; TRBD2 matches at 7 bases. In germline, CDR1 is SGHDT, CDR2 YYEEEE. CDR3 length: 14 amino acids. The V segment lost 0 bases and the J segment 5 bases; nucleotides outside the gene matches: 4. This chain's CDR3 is CASSLGLAAETQYF. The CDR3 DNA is TGTGCCAGCAGCTTGGGACTAGCAGCCGAGACCCAGTACTTC.

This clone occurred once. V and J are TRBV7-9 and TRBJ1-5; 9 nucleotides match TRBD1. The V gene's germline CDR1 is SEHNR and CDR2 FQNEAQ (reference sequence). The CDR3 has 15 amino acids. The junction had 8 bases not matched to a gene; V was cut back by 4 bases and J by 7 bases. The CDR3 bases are TGTGCCAGCAGCTCCCCCGACAGGGGGGACCAGCCCCAGCATTTT. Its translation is CASSSPDRGDQPQHF.

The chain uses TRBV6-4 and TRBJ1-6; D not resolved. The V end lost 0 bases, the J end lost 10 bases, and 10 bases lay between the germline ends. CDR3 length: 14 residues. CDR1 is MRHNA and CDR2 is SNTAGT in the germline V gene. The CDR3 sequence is CASSDSPTGSPLHF. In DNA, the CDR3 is TGTGCCAGCAGTGACTCGCCCACGGGGTCACCCCTCCACTTT.

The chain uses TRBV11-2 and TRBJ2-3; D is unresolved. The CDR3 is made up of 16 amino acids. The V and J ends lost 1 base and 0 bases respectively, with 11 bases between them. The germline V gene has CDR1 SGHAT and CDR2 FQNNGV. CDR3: CASSLAGQTSTDTQYF. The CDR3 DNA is TGTGCCAGCAGCTTAGCTGGGCAGACTAGCACAGATACGCAGTATTTT.

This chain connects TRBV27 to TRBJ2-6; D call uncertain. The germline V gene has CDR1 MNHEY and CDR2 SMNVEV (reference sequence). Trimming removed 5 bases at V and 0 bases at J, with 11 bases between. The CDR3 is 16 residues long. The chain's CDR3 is CASSPMGLSGANVLTF. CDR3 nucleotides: TGTGCCAGCAGTCCGATGGGTCTCTCTGGGGCCAACGTCCTGACTTTC.